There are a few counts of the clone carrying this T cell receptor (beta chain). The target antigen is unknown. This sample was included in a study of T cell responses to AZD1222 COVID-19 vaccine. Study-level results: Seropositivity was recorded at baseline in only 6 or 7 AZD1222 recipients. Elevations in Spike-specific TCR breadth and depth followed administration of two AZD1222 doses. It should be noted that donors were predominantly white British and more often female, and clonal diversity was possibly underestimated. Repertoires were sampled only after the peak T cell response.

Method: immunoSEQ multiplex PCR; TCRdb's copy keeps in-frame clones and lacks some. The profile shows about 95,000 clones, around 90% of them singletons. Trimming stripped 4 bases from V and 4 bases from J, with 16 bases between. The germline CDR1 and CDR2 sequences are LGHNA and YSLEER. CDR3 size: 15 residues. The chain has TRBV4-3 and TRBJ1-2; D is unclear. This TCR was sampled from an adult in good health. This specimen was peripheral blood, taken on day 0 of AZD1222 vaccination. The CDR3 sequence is CASSLLSGVGYGYTF. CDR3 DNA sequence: TGCGCCAGCAGCCTATTGTCAGGAGTAGGCTATGGCTACACCTTC.